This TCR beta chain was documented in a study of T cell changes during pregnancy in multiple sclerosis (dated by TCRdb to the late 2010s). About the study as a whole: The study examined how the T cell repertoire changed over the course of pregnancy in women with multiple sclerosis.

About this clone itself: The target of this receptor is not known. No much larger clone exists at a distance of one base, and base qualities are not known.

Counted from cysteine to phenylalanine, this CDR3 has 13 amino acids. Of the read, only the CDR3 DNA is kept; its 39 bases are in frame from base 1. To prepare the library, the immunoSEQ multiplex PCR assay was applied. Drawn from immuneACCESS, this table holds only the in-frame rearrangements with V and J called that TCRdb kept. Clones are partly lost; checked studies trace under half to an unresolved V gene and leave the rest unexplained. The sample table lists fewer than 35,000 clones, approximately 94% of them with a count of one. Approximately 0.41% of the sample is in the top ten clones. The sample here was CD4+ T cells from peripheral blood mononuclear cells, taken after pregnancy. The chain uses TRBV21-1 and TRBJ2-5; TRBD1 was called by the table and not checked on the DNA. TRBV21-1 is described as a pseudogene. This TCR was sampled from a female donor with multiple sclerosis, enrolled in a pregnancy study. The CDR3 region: CASSSDIAGTQYF. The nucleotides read TGTGCCAGCAGCAGCGACATCGCCGGGACCCAGTACTTC.